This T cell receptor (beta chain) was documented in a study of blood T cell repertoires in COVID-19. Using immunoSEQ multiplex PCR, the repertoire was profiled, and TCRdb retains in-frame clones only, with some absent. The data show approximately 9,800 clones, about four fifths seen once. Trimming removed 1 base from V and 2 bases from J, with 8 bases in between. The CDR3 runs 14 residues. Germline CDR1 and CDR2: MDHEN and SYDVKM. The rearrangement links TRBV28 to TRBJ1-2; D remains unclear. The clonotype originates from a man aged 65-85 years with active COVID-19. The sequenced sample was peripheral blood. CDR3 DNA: TGTGCCAGCAGTTTATTGCCAGGAAACTATGGCTACACCTTC. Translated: CASSLLPGNYGYTF.